A single sample gave rise to the 10 T cell receptor beta chains below, sequenced in a study of CD8 T cells in Susac syndrome. The RNA, 0.5 to 1 ug, was put through reverse transcription using random hexamers. TCRdb ran MiXCR on the immunoSEQ multiplex PCR reads and lists one entry per CDR3 protein. Among around 180,000 distinct CDR3 sequences, 85% to 95% were seen once, and the ten largest hold 0.095% to 0.13%. The sequencing sample was made of CD4+ T cells from PBMCs. The origin of the receptors is a human donor with Susac syndrome.

This chain links TRBV29-1 with TRBJ1-1; 7 bases line up with TRBD1. The V segment lost 6 bases and the J segment 1 base; nucleotides outside the gene matches: 5. The CDR3 consists of 13 residues. Germline V gene sequence: CDR1 SQVTM, CDR2 ANQGSEA. The DNA of the CDR3 is TGCAGCGTCACAGGGGTCGGGAACACTGAAGCTTTCTTT. The encoded protein is CSVTGVGNTEAFF.

The gene calls are TRBV28 and TRBJ1-2, with 9 nucleotides matching TRBD1. Germline CDR1 and CDR2: MDHEN and SYDVKM. The CDR3 length is 16 residues. Unmatched junction bases numbered 8, after V lost 6 bases and J lost 0 bases. For the CDR3, the DNA is TGTGCCAGCAGCACCGGGACAGGGCGAGCTAACTATGGCTACACCTTC. This translates into CASSTGTGRANYGYTF.

The sample holds one count of this clonotype. This rearrangement joins TRBV5-6 to TRBJ2-6, with D unclear. CDR1 SGHDT and CDR2 YYEEEE come from the germline V gene. This CDR3 is 17 amino acids long. V gave up 0 bases and J gave up 1 base, with 11 bases separating them. The CDR3, as DNA: TGTGCCAGCAGCTTGGGGCTTTGGGGATCTGGGGCCAACGTCCTGACTTTC. Amino acid sequence: CASSLGLWGSGANVLTF.

This clonotype has only one observation. The V and J genes are TRBV5-4 and TRBJ2-3; tentatively, D is TRBD1 (5 bases). Trimming shortened V by 1 base and J by 6 bases, and 12 bases separated the two germline ends. CDR1 is SGHNT, CDR2 YYREEE, per germline (reference sequence). The CDR3 has 14 amino acids. For the CDR3, the DNA is TGTGCCAGCAGCTTGTCTGGGGCCGTGGATACGCAGTATTTT. Translating gives CASSLSGAVDTQYF.

This rearrangement joins TRBV3-1 to TRBJ2-7; TRBD1 aligns across 8 bases. The CDR3 extends over 13 amino acids. Losses at the gene ends were 3 bases for V and 2 bases for J; bases not matched to a gene: 0. Germline V gene data show CDR1 as LGHDT and CDR2 as YNNKEL (reference sequence). The CDR3 DNA reads as TGTGCCAGCAGCCAGGGACAGGCCTACGAGCAGTACTTC. As protein: CASSQGQAYEQYF.

The V gene is TRBV7-9, the J gene TRBJ1-6; TRBD1 agrees at 7 bases. Trimming at V came to 4 bases and at J to 0 bases, leaving 9 bases not matched to a gene. CDR3 size: 18 residues. Germline CDR1 reads SEHNR; CDR2 reads FQNEAQ (reference sequence). The DNA of the CDR3 is TGTGCCAGCAGCTCAAATACAGGGGTGAGCTCCTATAATTCACCCCTCCACTTT. This translates into CASSSNTGVSSYNSPLHF.

The gene calls are TRBV20-1 and TRBJ2-3, with D tentatively TRBD1 or TRBD2 (5 bases each). V dropped 2 bases and J dropped 0 bases, with 15 bases sitting between them. CDR1 is DFQATT and CDR2 is SNEGSKA in the germline V gene (reference sequence). This CDR3 has 16 residues. CDR3 loop: CSARPPGRTSTDTQYF. The CDR3, as DNA: TGCAGTGCTAGACCTCCGGGGCGAACTAGCACAGATACGCAGTATTTT.

This sequence joins TRBV2 and TRBJ2-7, with 8 bases identical to TRBD1. Germline CDR1 and CDR2: SNHLY and FYNNEI. The ends lost 6 bases at V and 3 bases at J; junction bases unmatched: 7. The CDR3 has 14 amino acids. DNA of the CDR3: TGTGCCAGCAGGCCGCGTGACAGGGGCTACGAGCAGTACTTC. Its translation: CASRPRDRGYEQYF.

J is TRBJ2-6 and V is TRBV2; no clear D gene. The CDR3 spans 14 residues. V shed 4 bases and J shed 0 bases, with 4 bases lying between them. The germline gives CDR1 SNHLY, CDR2 FYNNEI. Written as DNA, the CDR3 is TGTGCCAGCAGTGTGCCCTCTGGGGCCAACGTCCTGACTTTC. Protein sequence: CASSVPSGANVLTF.

This chain links TRBV5-1 with TRBJ1-1; perhaps TRBD1 as D (5 bases). With 0 bases removed from V and 1 base from J, the gap between germline ends came to 13 bases. The V gene's germline CDR1 is SGHRS and CDR2 YFSETQ. This CDR3 region has 16 residues. The CDR3 sequence: CASSLVAGRQNTEAFF. CDR3 coding DNA: TGCGCCAGCAGCTTGGTGGCAGGGCGTCAGAACACTGAAGCTTTCTTT.